The 32 T cell receptor beta chains presented below share a single source sample, sequenced in a study of human T cells and chemical hapten exposure (dated by TCRdb to the early 2020s). The library was obtained by RACE. The instrument given in TCRdb is NextSeq 500. Through fastp at Q25 and MiXCR, TCRdb rebuilt clones from the public reads, retaining in-frame beta chains. Each CDR3 protein gets just one entry, which takes the most common genes and DNA from the rows behind it. Across this sample there are a few hundred thousand distinct CDR3 sequences, with roughly 7.7% seen only once. The ten biggest clones cover 1.2% of the sample. According to the study, the label for this sample's time point signals: pre-sensitization, week 0. Per the publication, the treatment or condition label means: therapeutic diphenylcyclopropenone sensitization with weekly scalp DPC. This material consisted of whole blood, taken in connection with sensitization to the hapten diphenylcyclopropenone (DPC). Receptors originate from a young man with alopecia areata. Some clones in this sample may be carry-over from other donors' samples.

J is TRBJ2-3 and V is TRBV10-3; TRBD1 is a possible D gene (6 bases). This CDR3 is built from 12 residues. Germline values: CDR1 ENHRY, CDR2 SYGVKD. Trimming took 10 bases from V and 3 from J, leaving 11 bases between them. CDR3 nucleotide sequence: TGTGCCACAAACGACAGGACAGATACGCAGTATTTT. It specifies CATNDRTDTQYF.

This clonotype appeared many times. The rearrangement links TRBV6-2 or TRBV6-3 to TRBJ2-3; 7 nucleotides align to TRBD1. The germline V gene encodes CDR1 MNHEY and CDR2 SVGEGT. With 8 bases clipped from V and 0 bases from J, the junction kept 5 bases outside the gene matches. CDR3 length equals 14 residues. CDR3 residues: CASVPGQSTDTQYF. CDR3 nucleotides: TGTGCCAGCGTGCCGGGACAGAGCACAGATACGCAGTATTTT.

This clonotype occurred a few times. The CDR3 loop is CASSMIRDRGNQPQHF. Written as DNA, the CDR3 is TGTGCCAGCAGTATGATACGGGACAGGGGGAATCAGCCCCAGCATTTT. The chain couples TRBV27 to TRBJ1-5; 11 positions match TRBD1. The CDR3 contains 16 residues. J was trimmed by 4 bases and V by 5 bases; bases with no gene match: 7. Germline CDR1 is MNHEY and CDR2 is SMNVEV (reference sequence).

Only a few counts were recorded for this clonotype. The chain has TRBV24-1 and TRBJ2-2; D possibly corresponds to TRBD2 (5 bases). Deletions cut 3 bases from V and 8 bases from J, with 12 bases between. Germline assignment: CDR1 KGHDR and CDR2 SFDVKD. CDR3 length: 14 residues. The CDR3 sequence: CATSDPWTPGELFF. The CDR3 nucleotides are TGTGCCACCAGTGATCCCTGGACTCCTGGGGAGCTGTTTTTT.

In its sample, this clonotype was seen a few times. V gene TRBV10-3 combines with J gene TRBJ1-1, with D possibly matching TRBD1 (6 bases). The ends were cut back, 5 bases at V and 6 bases at J, with 13 bases in the middle. CDR3 length: 13 amino acids. CDR1 is ENHRY, CDR2 SYGVKD, per germline. CDR3 sequence (DNA): TGTGCCATCAGTAGCAGTGAGGGGGCTGAAGCTTTCTTT. This translates into CAISSSEGAEAFF.

The table lists this clonotype with many counts. CDR3 region: CASSLMQGMAGELFF. CDR3 nucleotide sequence: TGTGCCAGCAGCTTAATGCAGGGTATGGCCGGGGAGCTGTTTTTT. The gene calls are TRBV7-9 and TRBJ2-2; TRBD1 might be the D (5 bases). The CDR3 runs 15 residues. Trimming removed 2 bases at V and 6 bases at J, with 13 bases between. Germline values: CDR1 SEHNR, CDR2 FQNEAQ (reference sequence).

This clonotype was seen ten or more times. The V gene is TRBV6-6, the J gene TRBJ2-7, with 10 bases that match TRBD1. Germline V gene sequence: CDR1 MNHNY, CDR2 SVGAGI (reference sequence). The CDR3 is 15 residues long. J gave up 3 bases and V 5 bases, and 7 bases lay outside the gene matches. The CDR3 DNA sequence: TGTGCCAGCAGTAAACGACAGGGGGCCCACTACGAGCAGTACTTC. It is translated as CASSKRQGAHYEQYF.

This chain connects TRBV4-1 to TRBJ1-1; 9 bases match TRBD1. The V segment lost 3 bases and the J segment 10 bases; nucleotides outside the gene matches: 9. CDR1 is MGHRA and CDR2 is YSYEKL in the germline V gene. This CDR3 comprises 14 residues. Here the CDR3 DNA reads TGCGCCAGCAGCCATGTTACAGGGGGCTCTCGAGCTTTCTTT. Encoded protein: CASSHVTGGSRAFF.

This clonotype was seen at least ten times. The chain couples TRBV3-1 to TRBJ2-2, with a tentative D call TRBD2 (5 bases). Germline V gives CDR1 LGHDT, CDR2 YNNKEL (reference sequence). The CDR3 length is 14 residues. Deletions cut 7 bases from V and 6 bases from J, with 15 bases between. The CDR3 nucleotides read TGTGCCAGCAAGTGGACTCCGCAATCCGGGGAGCTGTTTTTT. It translates to CASKWTPQSGELFF.

The chain employs TRBV7-9 and TRBJ1-5; 7 bases align to TRBD1. Germline V CDR1 and CDR2: SEHNR, FQNEAQ (reference sequence). The CDR3 length is 14 residues. The ends lost 2 bases at V and 7 bases at J; junction bases unmatched: 5. The CDR3 protein is CASSLSTGEQPQHF. The CDR3 DNA reads as TGTGCCAGCAGCTTATCAACAGGGGAACAGCCCCAGCATTTT.

This clonotype was recorded many times. The V call is TRBV15, the J call TRBJ1-6; D is unresolved. The CDR3 extends over 17 amino acids. Germline CDR1 and CDR2: LNHNV and YYDKDF (reference sequence). The germline V and J ends were trimmed by 0 bases and 9 bases, with 18 bases remaining between them. CDR3 protein: CATSRDWAESKGSPLHF. The CDR3 DNA reads TGTGCCACCAGCAGAGATTGGGCGGAATCTAAGGGTTCACCCCTCCACTTT.

This clonotype occurred a few times. This chain links TRBV6-5 with TRBJ2-3, with D perhaps matching TRBD2 (6 bases). Germline loops: CDR1 MNHEY, CDR2 SVGAGI. The CDR3 length is 17 residues. The germline V and J ends were trimmed by 0 bases and 1 base, with 14 bases remaining between them. CDR3 sequence reads: CASSYSQSGYGTDTQYF. The CDR3 DNA reads TGTGCCAGCAGTTACTCACAGAGCGGGTATGGCACAGATACGCAGTATTTT.

This clonotype showed up just a few times. The chain uses TRBV20-1 and TRBJ2-7; 8 nucleotides line up with TRBD1. V lost 0 bases and J lost 2; bases outside the gene matches: 6. The CDR3 length is 15 residues. Germline V gene data show CDR1 as DFQATT and CDR2 as SNEGSKA (reference sequence). CDR3: CSARDQGTGTYEQYF. CDR3 sequence (DNA): TGCAGTGCTAGAGATCAGGGGACAGGCACCTACGAGCAGTACTTC.

There are a few counts of this clonotype. This sequence joins TRBV5-1 and TRBJ1-3; D might be TRBD1 (5 bases). The CDR3 length is 18 residues. CDR1 and CDR2 from the germline V gene are SGHRS and YFSETQ. Trimming cost V 0 bases and J 0 bases, with 16 bases left between them. Here the CDR3 reads CASSLGRLYRSSGNTIYF. CDR3 bases: TGCGCCAGCAGCTTGGGGCGGCTATACAGGAGCTCTGGAAACACCATATATTTT.

This clonotype was seen ten or more times. V usage is TRBV11-1 and J usage is TRBJ2-7, with 11 bases fitting TRBD1. From germline, CDR1 is SGHAT and CDR2 FQDESV (reference sequence). The CDR3 has 15 amino acids. Losses at the gene ends were 3 bases for V and 2 bases for J; bases not matched to a gene: 3. The CDR3 is CASSLGQGETYEQYV. CDR3 coding DNA: TGTGCCAGCAGCTTGGGACAGGGGGAGACCTACGAGCAGTACGTC.

The V and J genes are TRBV5-1 and TRBJ2-3; D is perhaps TRBD1 (6 bases). Trimming left V 3 bases short and J 4 bases short, with 15 bases between. The CDR3 runs to 15 residues. Germline V CDR1 and CDR2: SGHRS, YFSETQ. The CDR3 DNA is TGCGCCAGCAGCTCCAGGAACAGGGCCCCAGATACGCAGTATTTT. Amino acids: CASSSRNRAPDTQYF. Filled out from reference TRBV5-1 and TRBJ2-3, the complete variable domain reads KAGVTQTPRYLIKTRGQQVTLSCSPISGHRSVSWYQQTPGQGLQFLFEYFSETQRNKGNFPGRFSGRQFSNSRSEMNVSTLELGDSALYLCASSSRNRAPDTQYFGPGTRLTVL.

This clonotype was detected only a few times. The J gene is TRBJ2-6, the V gene TRBV3-1; D not certain. V was cut by 3 bases and J by 0 bases, with 6 bases left in between. This CDR3 spans 15 amino acids. CDR1 and CDR2 (germline): LGHDT, YNNKEL (reference sequence). CDR3: CASSHLTSGANVLTF. The DNA of the CDR3 is TGTGCCAGCAGCCACTTGACCTCTGGGGCCAACGTCCTGACTTTC.

This clonotype was picked up a small number of times. This rearrangement joins TRBV5-1 to TRBJ1-2, with 7 nucleotides matching TRBD1. There are 12 residues in the CDR3. CDR1 is SGHRS, CDR2 YFSETQ, per germline. V lost 7 bases, J lost 3 bases, and 3 bases stayed unmatched. Written as DNA, the CDR3 is TGCGCCAGCCGGGACAGTGACTATGGCTACACCTTC. It translates to CASRDSDYGYTF.

The chain uses TRBV4-3 and TRBJ2-4, with a tentative D call TRBD1 (5 bases). The CDR3 runs 17 residues. CDR1 and CDR2 (germline): LGHNA, YSLEER. Trimming took 1 base from V and 0 from J, leaving 13 bases between them. The CDR3 protein is CASSQGRAELAKNIQYF. The CDR3 bases are TGCGCCAGCAGCCAAGGCAGGGCGGAGCTAGCCAAAAACATTCAGTACTTC.

This clonotype has a handful of counts. The rearrangement links TRBV11-3 to TRBJ2-2, with a weak D call TRBD1 (5 bases). This CDR3 is 14 amino acids long. V lost 8 bases, J lost 2 bases, and 12 bases lay in between. Per the germline V gene, CDR1 is SGHNT and CDR2 is YENEEA. CDR3 loop: CASSDSHNTGELFF. CDR3 nucleotides: TGTGCCAGCTCAGACAGTCATAACACCGGGGAGCTGTTTTTT.

This clonotype appeared a few times. Written as DNA, the CDR3 is TGTGCCAGCAGCTTAGGGGGCAACCGACCCCCCGATACGCAGTATTTT. Its protein is CASSLGGNRPPDTQYF. This rearrangement joins TRBV7-8 to TRBJ2-3, with D maybe TRBD1 (5 bases). The length of the CDR3 is 16 residues. Germline V gene data show CDR1 as SGHVS and CDR2 as FQNEAQ. Trimming took 1 base from V and 6 from J, leaving 17 bases between them.

This clonotype occurred a few times. The CDR3 nucleotides read TGTGCCAGCAGCTCCCGTTTTTTGGGACAGTACTATGGCTACACCTTC. The encoded protein is CASSSRFLGQYYGYTF. The chain employs TRBV7-2 and TRBJ1-2; 7 nucleotides match TRBD1. V was pared by 4 bases and J by 3 bases, with 11 bases of the junction left unmatched. The V gene's germline CDR1 is SGHTA and CDR2 FQGNSA. This CDR3 has 16 amino acids. Full variable domain (outside the CDR3, taken from reference TRBV7-2 and TRBJ1-2): GAGVSQSPSNKVTEKGKDVELRCDPISGHTALYWYRQSLGQGLEFLIYFQGNSAPDKSGLPSDRFSAERTGGSVSTLTIQRTQQEDSAVYLCASSSRFLGQYYGYTFGSGTRLTVV.

This clonotype came up many times. J is TRBJ1-5 and V is TRBV19, with D perhaps matching TRBD1 (5 bases). The length of the CDR3 is 14 residues. The V gene's germline CDR1 is LNHDA and CDR2 SQIVND (reference sequence). Trimming cost V 7 bases and J 9 bases, with 19 bases left between them. CDR3: CASTSGEELSPQHF. CDR3 in DNA: TGTGCCAGTACCTCGGGGGAAGAGCTCTCGCCCCAGCATTTT.

This clonotype was recorded at least ten times. The CDR3: CASRSAGANEQYF. CDR3 DNA sequence: TGTGCCAGCAGGTCAGCGGGGGCAAACGAGCAGTACTTC. The chain combines TRBV12-3 or TRBV12-4 with TRBJ2-7; 8 nucleotides match TRBD2. The CDR3 runs to 13 residues. J was trimmed by 5 bases and V by 6 bases; bases with no gene match: 6.

The chain uses TRBV20-1 and TRBJ2-1, with 8 bases matching TRBD2. Looked up from germline, CDR1 is DFQATT and CDR2 is SNEGSKA (reference sequence). Losses at the gene ends were 6 bases for V and 5 bases for J; bases not matched to a gene: 12. The CDR3 length is 15 residues. CDR3 in DNA: TGCAGTGCCATCTCACTGGGACTAGTTGACAATGAGCAGTTCTTC. Amino acid sequence: CSAISLGLVDNEQFF.

This clonotype was seen repeatedly, ten times or more. The V and J genes are TRBV6-5 and TRBJ1-2, with 7 nucleotides matching TRBD1. Germline V gene lookup returns CDR1 MNHEY and CDR2 SVGAGI. The V gene end was trimmed by 4 bases and the J gene end by 4 bases; junction bases not matched to a gene: 12. The CDR3 totals 16 residues. The CDR3 reads CASSSTTGVFGYGYTF. The CDR3 DNA sequence: TGTGCCAGCAGTTCCACTACAGGGGTTTTCGGCTATGGCTACACCTTC.

This clonotype was counted ten times or more. The rearrangement links TRBV5-1 to TRBJ1-1, with D perhaps TRBD1 (6 bases). This CDR3 spans 16 amino acids. The V end lost 0 bases, the J end lost 5 bases, and 17 bases lay between the germline ends. Germline CDR1 is SGHRS and CDR2 is YFSETQ. CDR3 in DNA: TGCGCCAGCAGCTTGGCATCCGCAGGGGCTGGAACTGAAGCTTTCTTT. It codes for CASSLASAGAGTEAFF.

The chain employs TRBV20-1 and TRBJ2-1, with no clear D. In germline, CDR1 is DFQATT, CDR2 SNEGSKA (reference sequence). V was cut by 5 bases and J by 7 bases, with 15 bases left in between. The CDR3 is 13 amino acids. The CDR3 sequence is CSASYDIWNEQFF. CDR3 coding DNA: TGCAGTGCTTCTTATGACATCTGGAATGAGCAGTTCTTC.

This chain joins TRBV4-3 and TRBJ2-3, with 12 bases matching TRBD1. CDR1 is LGHNA, CDR2 YSLEER, per germline. V was pared by 4 bases and J by 4 bases, with 3 bases of the junction left unmatched. CDR3 size: 15 residues. The CDR3, as DNA: TGCGCCAGCAGCCGGGGACAGGGGGCCCCAGATACGCAGTATTTT. Amino acid sequence: CASSRGQGAPDTQYF.

The chain employs TRBV7-3 and TRBJ2-2, with TRBD1 as a possible D gene (6 bases). Trimming removed 3 bases at V and 2 bases at J, with 7 bases between. Germline-derived CDR1 and CDR2 are SGHTA and FQGTGA. The length of the CDR3 is 14 residues. The CDR3 DNA is TGTGCCAGCAGCTTCGGGACAAACACCGGGGAGCTGTTTTTT. This codes for CASSFGTNTGELFF.

This clonotype was counted only a few times. The gene calls are TRBV20-1 and TRBJ1-5, with D perhaps TRBD1 (6 bases). The germline gives CDR1 DFQATT, CDR2 SNEGSKA (reference sequence). The CDR3 loop spans 14 amino acids. The V end was cut by 1 base, the J end by 4 bases, with 11 bases between. The CDR3 here is CSARGTVSNQPQHF. Here the CDR3 DNA reads TGCAGTGCTAGAGGGACAGTCTCGAATCAGCCCCAGCATTTT.

This clonotype was observed at least ten times. The V gene is TRBV6-5, the J gene TRBJ1-2; D ambiguous. Per the germline V gene, CDR1 is MNHEY and CDR2 is SVGAGI. The CDR3 consists of 14 residues. Trimming took 0 bases from V and 4 from J, leaving 9 bases between them. CDR3 nucleotides: TGTGCCAGCAGTTACTCTTCCGGGCCCTATGGCTACACCTTC. It yields the protein CASSYSSGPYGYTF.